These T cell receptor beta chains were read from a single sample in a study of CD4 T cells in relation to SARS-CoV-2 and coronaviruses. The method was immunoSEQ multiplex PCR; TCRdb's version includes in-frame clones alone and lacks a portion of them. Seen here are 20,000 or so clones, 68% observed once, and the top ten hold 15% to 20%. These receptors' antigens are unknown. The sequencing sample was made of CD4+ T cells from PBMCs, cultured in vitro. These receptors came from a human donor in good health. Both conserved end residues are part of each CDR3. Fields, in order: CDR3 length, D gene, V gene, J gene, clone size, CDR3 protein, CDR3 DNA. A D gene is named only where the DNA matches it firmly. Rows give clone size only sometimes, using once, few, many, or a class for an expanded clone.

length: 14; D: TRBD1; V: TRBV5-6; J: TRBJ1-6; size: NA; CDR3: CASSPRQGSGALHF; DNA: TGTGCCAGCAGCCCTCGACAGGGTTCGGGGGCCCTCCACTTT
length: 14; D: TRBD1; V: TRBV5-1; J: TRBJ2-1; size: NA; CDR3: CASSGGTGVNEQFF; DNA: TGCGCCAGCAGCGGAGGGACAGGGGTCAATGAGCAGTTCTTC
length: 11; D: NA; V: TRBV7-9; J: TRBJ2-3; size: few; CDR3: CASSLTDTQYF; DNA: TGTGCCAGCAGCTTAACAGATACGCAGTATTTT
length: 14; D: TRBD1; V: TRBV5-1; J: TRBJ2-3; size: NA; CDR3: CASSLGQGRDTQYF; DNA: TGCGCCAGCAGCTTGGGACAGGGGCGAGATACGCAGTATTTT
length: 15; D: NA; V: TRBV7-2; J: TRBJ2-4; size: NA; CDR3: CASSLAGQGGSIQYF; DNA: TGTGCCAGCAGCTTAGCGGGCCAGGGTGGCAGCATTCAGTACTTC
length: 15; D: NA; V: TRBV10-3; J: TRBJ1-4; size: NA; CDR3: CAISEGTGSNEKLFF; DNA: TGTGCCATCAGTGAGGGCACAGGGTCTAATGAAAAACTGTTTTTT
length: 14; D: TRBD2; V: TRBV7-9; J: TRBJ2-1; size: NA; CDR3: CASSAGTISNEQFF; DNA: TGTGCCAGCAGCGCGGGGACTATTTCCAATGAGCAGTTCTTC
length: 16; D: TRBD2; V: TRBV7-3; J: TRBJ2-1; size: NA; CDR3: CASSPGGASGRNEQFF; DNA: TGTGCCAGCAGCCCCGGCGGGGCTAGCGGGAGGAATGAGCAGTTCTTC
length: 14; D: NA; V: TRBV3-1/TRBV3-2; J: TRBJ1-1; size: NA; CDR3: CASSPGLGDTEAFF; DNA: TGTGCCAGCAGCCCGGGGCTCGGCGACACTGAAGCTTTCTTT
length: 16; D: TRBD2; V: TRBV4-2; J: TRBJ2-1; size: NA; CDR3: CASSPPGTSGWDEQFF; DNA: TGTGCCAGCAGCCCTCCCGGGACTAGCGGATGGGATGAGCAGTTCTTC
length: 14; D: TRBD1; V: TRBV10-3; J: TRBJ1-1; size: NA; CDR3: CAISDAGGNTEAFF; DNA: TGTGCCATCAGTGATGCAGGGGGCAACACTGAAGCTTTCTTT
length: 15; D: NA; V: TRBV11-3; J: TRBJ2-7; size: NA; CDR3: CASSLDGLIGGEQYF; DNA: TGTGCCAGCAGCTTAGATGGTCTCATCGGAGGAGAGCAGTACTTC
length: 15; D: NA; V: TRBV4-1; J: TRBJ1-1; size: NA; CDR3: CASSQLQGTNTEAFF; DNA: TGCGCCAGCAGCCAACTTCAGGGAACGAACACTGAAGCTTTCTTT
length: 12; D: NA; V: TRBV6-1; J: TRBJ2-7; size: NA; CDR3: CASSELSYEQYF; DNA: TGTGCCAGCAGTGAACTGAGCTACGAGCAGTACTTC
length: 15; D: TRBD2; V: TRBV7-2; J: TRBJ2-3; size: NA; CDR3: CASSLGDYSTDTQYF; DNA: TGTGCCAGCAGCTTAGGGGACTACAGCACAGATACGCAGTATTTT
length: 14; D: NA; V: TRBV19; J: TRBJ2-1; size: NA; CDR3: CASRGGFLASEQFF; DNA: TGTGCCTCCAGGGGAGGCTTCTTAGCGAGTGAGCAGTTCTTC
length: 17; D: TRBD2; V: TRBV6-1; J: TRBJ2-2; size: NA; CDR3: CASSETGLAAAWGELFF; DNA: TGTGCCAGCAGTGAAACCGGACTAGCGGCCGCCTGGGGGGAGCTGTTTTTT
length: 13; D: TRBD1; V: TRBV18; J: TRBJ1-5; size: NA; CDR3: CASSQDRDQPQHF; DNA: TGTGCCAGCTCACAGGACAGGGATCAGCCCCAGCATTTT
length: 15; D: NA; V: TRBV7-2; J: TRBJ2-7; size: NA; CDR3: CASSLEWRGPYEQYF; DNA: TGTGCCAGCAGCTTAGAGTGGCGGGGACCCTACGAGCAGTACTTC
length: 11; D: NA; V: TRBV30; J: TRBJ1-1; size: large; CDR3: CACERNTEAFF; DNA: TGTGCCTGTGAGAGAAACACTGAAGCTTTCTTT
length: 15; D: NA; V: TRBV2; J: TRBJ1-5; size: NA; CDR3: CASSDWGGSNQPQHF; DNA: TGTGCCAGCAGTGACTGGGGGGGGAGCAATCAGCCCCAGCATTTT
length: 16; D: TRBD2; V: TRBV14; J: TRBJ2-3; size: NA; CDR3: CASSQGSGGSTDTQYF; DNA: TGTGCCAGCAGCCAAGGGAGCGGGGGGAGCACAGATACGCAGTATTTT
length: 16; D: TRBD2; V: TRBV19; J: TRBJ2-2; size: once; CDR3: CASSLQGGRNTGELFF; DNA: TGTGCCAGTAGTCTCCAGGGCGGGAGAAACACCGGGGAGCTGTTTTTT
length: 13; D: NA; V: TRBV30; J: TRBJ1-1; size: NA; CDR3: CAWSSGPVAEAFF; DNA: TGTGCCTGGAGTTCGGGTCCGGTGGCTGAAGCTTTCTTT
length: 15; D: NA; V: TRBV6-2/TRBV6-3; J: TRBJ1-6; size: NA; CDR3: CASSPQGSYNSPLHF; DNA: TGTGCCAGCAGCCCCCAGGGCTCCTATAATTCACCCCTCCACTTT
length: 16; D: NA; V: TRBV6-1; J: TRBJ1-5; size: few; CDR3: CASSATSDAWNQPQHF; DNA: TGTGCCAGCAGTGCCACCTCCGACGCATGGAATCAGCCCCAGCATTTT
length: 14; D: NA; V: TRBV10-2; J: TRBJ2-5; size: NA; CDR3: CASSGGAGQETQYF; DNA: TGCGCCAGCAGTGGGGGGGCGGGCCAAGAGACCCAGTACTTC
length: 14; D: TRBD2; V: TRBV29-1; J: TRBJ2-3; size: NA; CDR3: CSGVEREATDTQYF; DNA: TGCAGCGGGGTGGAGCGGGAGGCCACAGATACGCAGTATTTT
length: 15; D: TRBD1; V: TRBV3-1/TRBV3-2; J: TRBJ1-3; size: once; CDR3: CASSPQGASGNTIYF; DNA: TGTGCCAGCAGCCCACAGGGGGCGTCTGGAAACACCATATATTTT
length: 15; D: NA; V: TRBV5-5; J: TRBJ1-4; size: NA; CDR3: CASSLVAGTNEKLFF; DNA: TGTGCCAGCAGCTTGGTGGCAGGGACAAATGAAAAACTGTTTTTT
length: 18; D: TRBD1; V: TRBV4-3; J: TRBJ2-1; size: once; CDR3: CASSQDWGTGRPNNEQFF; DNA: TGCGCCAGCAGCCAAGATTGGGGGACAGGGAGGCCCAACAATGAGCAGTTCTTC
length: 17; D: TRBD1; V: TRBV9; J: TRBJ1-2; size: NA; CDR3: CASSTPKGTGVNYGYTF; DNA: TGTGCCAGCAGTACACCTAAGGGGACAGGGGTTAACTATGGCTACACCTTC
length: 16; D: NA; V: TRBV6-1; J: TRBJ2-6; size: NA; CDR3: CASSEFGAPGANVLTF; DNA: TGTGCCAGCAGTGAATTCGGGGCCCCCGGGGCCAACGTCCTGACTTTC
length: 14; D: NA; V: TRBV3-1/TRBV3-2; J: TRBJ1-5; size: NA; CDR3: CASSQDQAIRPQHF; DNA: TGTGCCAGCAGCCAAGACCAGGCGATTAGGCCCCAGCATTTT
length: 15; D: TRBD1; V: TRBV6-5; J: TRBJ1-6; size: NA; CDR3: CASSYDRGNNSPLHF; DNA: TGTGCCAGCAGTTACGACAGGGGCAATAATTCACCCCTCCACTTT
length: 15; D: NA; V: TRBV7-3; J: TRBJ2-7; size: few; CDR3: CASSLGPRRINEQYF; DNA: TGTGCCAGCAGCTTAGGACCTAGGAGGATCAACGAGCAGTACTTC
length: 13; D: NA; V: TRBV6-6; J: TRBJ2-2; size: few; CDR3: CASHRTSAGELFF; DNA: TGTGCCAGCCACCGCACCTCGGCCGGGGAGCTGTTTTTT
length: 15; D: TRBD1; V: TRBV10-3; J: TRBJ2-3; size: NA; CDR3: CAISEYGTGMATQYF; DNA: TGTGCCATCAGTGAATATGGGACAGGGATGGCTACGCAGTATTTT
length: 17; D: NA; V: TRBV11-2; J: TRBJ1-6; size: few; CDR3: CASSLAGIFRNNSPLHF; DNA: TGTGCCAGCAGCTTAGCAGGAATCTTTCGTAATAATTCACCCCTCCACTTT
length: 11; D: TRBD1; V: TRBV10-3; J: TRBJ2-1; size: NA; CDR3: CAISAGQGQFF; DNA: TGTGCCATCAGCGCAGGACAGGGCCAGTTCTTC
length: 13; D: NA; V: TRBV12-3/TRBV12-4; J: TRBJ1-3; size: few; CDR3: CASRGVSGNTIYF; DNA: TGTGCCAGCAGGGGGGTGTCTGGAAACACCATATATTTT
length: 15; D: NA; V: TRBV7-9; J: TRBJ2-3; size: NA; CDR3: CASSLAAHSTDTQYF; DNA: TGTGCCAGCAGCTTAGCGGCGCATAGCACAGATACGCAGTATTTT
length: 16; D: NA; V: TRBV7-8; J: TRBJ2-1; size: few; CDR3: CASTKMGASSYNEQFF; DNA: TGTGCCAGCACCAAGATGGGGGCGAGCTCCTACAATGAGCAGTTCTTC
length: 15; D: TRBD1; V: TRBV4-3; J: TRBJ1-2; size: NA; CDR3: CASSHADRNNYGYTF; DNA: TGCGCCAGCAGCCACGCGGACAGGAATAACTATGGCTACACCTTC
length: 13; D: NA; V: TRBV11-3; J: TRBJ2-1; size: NA; CDR3: CASSLRQHNEQFF; DNA: TGTGCCAGCAGCTTACGACAACACAATGAGCAGTTCTTC
length: 16; D: TRBD2; V: TRBV5-1; J: TRBJ2-5; size: NA; CDR3: CASSLELAAPQETQYF; DNA: TGCGCCAGCAGCTTGGAACTAGCGGCGCCCCAAGAGACCCAGTACTTC
length: 16; D: TRBD1; V: TRBV30; J: TRBJ1-6; size: NA; CDR3: CAWSRGPGTVNSPLHF; DNA: TGTGCCTGGAGTAGGGGCCCCGGGACAGTGAATTCACCCCTCCACTTT
length: 14; D: NA; V: TRBV4-3; J: TRBJ2-4; size: few; CDR3: CASSQDIGSDIQYF; DNA: TGCGCCAGCAGCCAAGATATCGGGAGTGACATTCAGTACTTC
length: 16; D: TRBD2; V: TRBV3-1/TRBV3-2; J: TRBJ2-3; size: NA; CDR3: CASSHPGGSGTDTQYF; DNA: TGTGCCAGCAGCCATCCGGGGGGGAGCGGGACAGATACGCAGTATTTT
length: 11; D: NA; V: TRBV30; J: TRBJ2-5; size: few; CDR3: CAWGAGETQYF; DNA: TGTGCCTGGGGGGCAGGGGAGACCCAGTACTTC
length: 14; D: NA; V: TRBV18; J: TRBJ1-1; size: few; CDR3: CASSRGPVNTEAFF; DNA: TGTGCCAGCTCACGAGGGCCGGTGAACACTGAAGCTTTCTTT
length: 17; D: TRBD2; V: TRBV11-3; J: TRBJ2-1; size: NA; CDR3: CASSLEASGGNYNEQFF; DNA: TGTGCCAGCAGCTTAGAGGCTAGCGGGGGAAACTACAATGAGCAGTTCTTC